What follows are 5 T cell receptor beta chains derived from one specimen sequenced in a study of radiation and T cells in renal cell carcinoma. Some clones are missing from TCRdb's copy, which holds only in-frame ones; the method was immunoSEQ multiplex PCR. The sample contains 90,000 to 100,000 clones, 65% to 90% of which appear only once. The time point denotes: baseline pretreatment blood. As to treatment: 15 Gy SBRT to primary tumor, nephrectomy 4 weeks later. The sequences come from blood, collected from a patient whose treatment included radiotherapy and nephrectomy. These receptors all stem from a man aged 45 to 65 with renal cell carcinoma.

This CDR3 is CAWSQQGPDGYTF. The CDR3 DNA follows: TGTGCCTGGAGTCAACAGGGTCCCGATGGCTACACCTTC. The chain employs TRBV30 and TRBJ1-2, with D perhaps TRBD1 (6 bases). Germline loops: CDR1 GTSNPN, CDR2 SVGIG (reference sequence). The V and J ends lost 2 bases and 6 bases respectively, with 13 bases between them. The CDR3 sequence is 13 residues long.

With respect to this clone: Other nucleotide sequences in the sample specify the same CDR3. The chain links TRBV5-1 to TRBJ2-3; 8 bases fit TRBD2. CDR1 SGHRS and CDR2 YFSETQ come from the germline V gene. V shed 4 bases and J 1 base; nucleotides not matched to a gene: 2. This CDR3 spans 14 amino acids. The CDR3 DNA follows: TGCGCCAGCAGCGTGACTAGCGGCACAGATACGCAGTATTTT. Encoded protein: CASSVTSGTDTQYF.

This clone was picked up a small number of times. The chain links TRBV2 to TRBJ1-6; unclear D gene. Germline loops: CDR1 SNHLY, CDR2 FYNNEI. The ends were cut back, 7 bases at V and 8 bases at J, with 18 bases in the middle. This CDR3 comprises 15 residues. The CDR3 region is CASTPPAGSDSPLHF. CDR3 nucleotide sequence: TGTGCCAGCACCCCCCCAGCAGGTTCGGATTCACCCCTCCACTTT.

This chain connects TRBV2 to TRBJ2-7; D gene ambiguous. The CDR3 is made up of 12 amino acids. The V and J ends lost 7 bases and 2 bases respectively, with 9 bases between them. The germline CDR1 and CDR2 sequences are SNHLY and FYNNEI. The chain's CDR3 is CASKGSTYEQYF. In nucleotides, the CDR3 is TGTGCCAGCAAAGGAAGTACCTACGAGCAGTACTTC.

The rearrangement uses TRBV19 and TRBJ1-5, with a possible D match to TRBD1 (6 bases). V lost 3 bases and J 5 bases, leaving 11 bases between the germline ends. The CDR3 length is 14 residues. Germline values: CDR1 LNHDA, CDR2 SQIVND (reference sequence). In nucleotides, the CDR3 is TGTGCCAGTAGTATCCGACAGGCCTATCAGCCCCAGCATTTT. It codes for CASSIRQAYQPQHF. Looking up the rest from reference TRBV19 and TRBJ1-5 gives the full variable domain: DGGITQSPKYLFRKEGQNVTLSCEQNLNHDAMYWYRQDPGQGLRLIYYSQIVNDFQKGDIAEGYSVSREKKESFPLTVTSAQKNPTAFYLCASSIRQAYQPQHFGDGTRLSIL.